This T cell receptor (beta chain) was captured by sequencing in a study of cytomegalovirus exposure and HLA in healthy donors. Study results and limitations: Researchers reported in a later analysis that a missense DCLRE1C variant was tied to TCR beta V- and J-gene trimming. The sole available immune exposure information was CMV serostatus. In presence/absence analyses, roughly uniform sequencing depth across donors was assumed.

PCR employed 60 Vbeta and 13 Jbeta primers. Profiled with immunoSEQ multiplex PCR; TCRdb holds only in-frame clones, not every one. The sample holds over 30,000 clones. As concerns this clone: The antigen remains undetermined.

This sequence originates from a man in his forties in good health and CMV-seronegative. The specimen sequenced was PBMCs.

CDR3 region: CASSQGGSTEAFF. The DNA of the CDR3 is TGTGCCAGCAGCCAGGGGGGAAGCACTGAAGCTTTCTTT. The chain recombines TRBV4-2 with TRBJ1-1, with D perhaps TRBD1 (5 bases). V shed 3 bases and J shed 4 bases, with 9 bases lying between them. Germline loops: CDR1 LGHNA, CDR2 YNFKEQ. This CDR3 spans 13 amino acids.